These 30 T cell receptor beta chains were sequenced from one sample in a study of blood T cell repertoires in COVID-19. Here immunoSEQ multiplex PCR was the method, and the copy in TCRdb shows in-frame clones only, minus some. The sample lists under 200,000 clones, about nine tenths occurring once. The material sequenced was peripheral blood. All receptors come from a man aged 18 to 30 with active or convalescent COVID-19.

CDR3 coding DNA: TGTGCCAGCAGCCAAGATAGCGGCAGAACTAATGAAAAACTGTTTTTT. Its translation is CASSQDSGRTNEKLFF. The rearrangement joins TRBV14 to TRBJ1-4; D not resolved. The CDR3 totals 16 residues. With 0 bases removed from V and 1 base from J, the gap between germline ends came to 9 bases. Germline-derived CDR1 and CDR2 are SGHDN and FVKESK.

This chain joins TRBV30 and TRBJ1-5, with 7 bases identical to TRBD1. V was pared by 1 base and J by 0 bases, with 9 bases of the junction left unmatched. The CDR3 has 17 amino acids. CDR1 and CDR2 (germline): GTSNPN, SVGIG (reference sequence). The CDR3 region has the DNA TGTGCCTGGAGTGCCCCCGGGACAGCTTATAGCAATCAGCCCCAGCATTTT. Translated: CAWSAPGTAYSNQPQHF.

This chain connects TRBV2 to TRBJ1-6; TRBD1 matches 9 bases. Germline CDR1 is SNHLY and CDR2 is FYNNEI. V dropped 4 bases and J dropped 5; count of bases not matched to a gene: 6. The CDR3 length is 16 residues. The CDR3 DNA reads TGTGCCAGCAGTGTGGACAGGGGAATTGATAATTCACCCCTCCACTTT. As protein: CASSVDRGIDNSPLHF.

This clone was recorded a few times. The rearrangement joins TRBV9 to TRBJ1-5; no firm D call. Looked up from germline, CDR1 is SGDLS and CDR2 is YYNGEE. Trimming took off 4 bases at V and 1 base at J, with 9 bases between the two ends. CDR3 length: 14 residues. DNA of the CDR3: TGTGCCAGCAGCCCCCGGGAAAGCAATCAGCCCCAGCATTTT. It codes for CASSPRESNQPQHF.

V usage is TRBV2 and J usage is TRBJ1-2; 7 nucleotides line up with TRBD1. CDR1 and CDR2 from the germline V gene are SNHLY and FYNNEI. V lost 5 bases to trimming and J lost 7 bases; unmatched junction nucleotides: 7. The CDR3 length is 13 residues. The CDR3 protein is CASSPDRESGYTF. The DNA for the CDR3 is TGTGCCAGCAGTCCCGACAGGGAGAGTGGCTACACCTTC.

V gene TRBV19 combines with J gene TRBJ1-1; no definite D call. Trimming shortened V by 5 bases and J by 3 bases, and 22 bases separated the two germline ends. This CDR3 contains 17 residues. Germline-derived CDR1 and CDR2 are LNHDA and SQIVND (reference sequence). In DNA, the CDR3 is TGTGCCAGTAGTGAAGCCCGCGGGGAAATGTGGGACACTGAAGCTTTCTTT. This translates into CASSEARGEMWDTEAFF.

The CDR3 DNA follows: TGTGCCAGTAGTCTGGGGACAGCTGGAAACACCATATATTTT. Protein sequence: CASSLGTAGNTIYF. The gene calls are TRBV19 and TRBJ1-3; 7 bases align to TRBD1. The CDR3 is 14 amino acids. From germline, CDR1 is LNHDA and CDR2 SQIVND (reference sequence). After removal of 5 bases from V and 2 bases from J, the junction contained 3 bases not matched to a gene.

The rearrangement uses TRBV27 and TRBJ1-2; TRBD1 matches 8 bases. J gave up 7 bases and V 4 bases, and 8 bases lay outside the gene matches. The CDR3 consists of 14 residues. Germline loops: CDR1 MNHEY, CDR2 SMNVEV (reference sequence). The CDR3 region is CASSSPDRESGYTF. CDR3 coding DNA: TGTGCCAGCAGTTCTCCGGACAGGGAGAGTGGCTACACCTTC.

This chain links TRBV27 with TRBJ2-1, with 10 positions matching TRBD2. This CDR3 comprises 14 residues. Germline V gives CDR1 MNHEY, CDR2 SMNVEV (reference sequence). V lost 5 bases to trimming and J lost 13 bases; unmatched junction nucleotides: 11. As DNA, the CDR3 is TGTGCCAGCAGTATCGGCGCAGCGGGAGGGAACCAGTTCTTC. Translating gives CASSIGAAGGNQFF.

The J gene is TRBJ2-3, the V gene TRBV5-4; 11 nucleotides align to TRBD2. V was pared by 4 bases and J by 6 bases, with 13 bases of the junction left unmatched. The germline gives CDR1 SGHNT, CDR2 YYREEE (reference sequence). This CDR3 is 17 amino acids long. CDR3 sequence reads: CASSDRTSGSYTDTQYF. The CDR3 DNA is TGTGCCAGCAGCGATCGGACTAGCGGGTCATATACTGATACGCAGTATTTT.

The rearrangement uses TRBV28 and TRBJ1-2; maybe TRBD1 (5 bases). Germline CDR1 MDHEN, CDR2 SYDVKM. Trimming removed 7 bases from V and 4 bases from J, with 22 bases in between. The CDR3 spans 16 residues. The CDR3 nucleotides read TGTGCCAGCACCCAGAGTACCCCCGGGACTTTCTATGGCTACACCTTC. It codes for CASTQSTPGTFYGYTF.

The chain has TRBV29-1 and TRBJ1-4; 9 bases line up with TRBD1. Germline V gene data show CDR1 as SQVTM and CDR2 as ANQGSEA. The ends lost 7 bases at V and 4 bases at J; junction bases unmatched: 10. This CDR3 spans 15 amino acids. In DNA, the CDR3 is TGCAGCGCTACTCCGGGACAGGGAATTAATGAAAAACTGTTTTTT. Translated, it gives CSATPGQGINEKLFF.

The chain uses TRBV5-6 and TRBJ1-2; a possible D gene is TRBD1 (5 bases). The CDR3 has 16 amino acids. Trimming pared 1 base from V and 4 bases from J, leaving 17 bases between. CDR1 is SGHDT and CDR2 is YYEEEE in the germline V gene. The CDR3 nucleotides read TGTGCCAGCAGCTTGATGGGGGGGGAACACCTCTATGGCTACACCTTC. This translates into CASSLMGGEHLYGYTF.

The chain has TRBV7-6 and TRBJ2-7; TRBD2 matches 13 bases. The germline gives CDR1 SGHVS, CDR2 FNYEAQ. Losses at the gene ends were 5 bases for V and 3 bases for J; bases not matched to a gene: 4. This CDR3 is 15 amino acids long. Written as DNA, the CDR3 is TGTGCCAGCAGCCCAAGGACTAGCGGGGGCTACGAGCAGTACTTC. It translates to CASSPRTSGGYEQYF.

This chain links TRBV12-3 or TRBV12-4 with TRBJ2-5; D may be TRBD1 (5 bases). This CDR3 has 13 residues. The V and J ends lost 5 bases and 5 bases respectively, with 12 bases between them. CDR3 sequence: CASSSQGMETQYF. The CDR3 DNA sequence: TGTGCCAGCAGTAGTCAGGGTATGGAGACCCAGTACTTC.

The J gene is TRBJ1-2, the V gene TRBV3-1 (or the pseudogene TRBV3-2); D call uncertain. Germline V CDR1 and CDR2: LGHDT, YNNKEL (reference sequence). This CDR3 is built from 13 residues. Deletions cut 1 base from V and 3 bases from J, with 6 bases between. The CDR3 spells CASSQAGDYGYTF. The CDR3 DNA reads TGTGCCAGCAGCCAAGCCGGGGACTATGGCTACACCTTC.

V usage is TRBV6-5 and J usage is TRBJ2-7; the match to TRBD1 covers 7 bases. CDR3 length: 13 residues. Germline loops: CDR1 MNHEY, CDR2 SVGAGI. V trimming: 6 bases; J trimming: 2 bases; junction bases outside the gene matches: 4. Here the CDR3 DNA reads TGTGCCAGCAGGGTCGGGACAGCCTACGAGCAGTACTTC. Translating it yields CASRVGTAYEQYF.

The V gene is TRBV7-9, the J gene TRBJ2-6; D call uncertain. The CDR3 spans 13 residues. V gave up 2 bases and J gave up 10 bases, with 9 bases separating them. The germline CDR1 and CDR2 sequences are SEHNR and FQNEAQ (reference sequence). The CDR3 loop reads CASSLTTRNVLTF. DNA of the CDR3: TGTGCCAGCAGCTTAACAACAAGAAACGTCCTGACTTTC.

The chain combines TRBV5-1 with TRBJ1-1, with 7 bases aligning to TRBD1. Germline-derived CDR1 and CDR2 are SGHRS and YFSETQ. The CDR3 runs to 16 residues. V was pared by 4 bases and J by 0 bases, with 9 bases of the junction left unmatched. The CDR3 loop is CASSRDRGLMNTEAFF. CDR3 bases: TGCGCCAGCAGCCGGGACAGAGGACTGATGAACACTGAAGCTTTCTTT.

The gene calls are TRBV11-1 and TRBJ2-5; 7 nucleotides align to TRBD2. CDR3 size: 15 residues. The ends lost 1 base at V and 5 bases at J; junction bases unmatched: 7. Germline CDR1 SGHAT, CDR2 FQDESV (reference sequence). DNA for the CDR3: TGTGCCAGCAGCTTAGGGGCGGGGGAAGTGGAGACCCAGTACTTC. Translation gives CASSLGAGEVETQYF.

V usage is TRBV3-1 (or the pseudogene TRBV3-2) and J usage is TRBJ1-1; 9 bases map to TRBD1. The CDR3 is made up of 16 amino acids. The germline gives CDR1 LGHDT, CDR2 YNNKEL (reference sequence). The V gene end was trimmed by 1 base and the J gene end by 4 bases; junction bases not matched to a gene: 7. The CDR3 is CASSQGRDRVATEAFF. CDR3 nucleotide sequence: TGTGCCAGCAGCCAAGGAAGGGACAGGGTGGCCACTGAAGCTTTCTTT.

The chain uses TRBV6-5 and TRBJ1-1, with a weak D call TRBD1 (6 bases). CDR1 is MNHEY and CDR2 is SVGAGI in the germline V gene. CDR3 size: 14 residues. Trimming took off 6 bases at V and 0 bases at J, with 11 bases between the two ends. In DNA, the CDR3 is TGTGCCAGCAGCCGCGGACAGATGAACACTGAAGCTTTCTTT. Amino acid sequence: CASSRGQMNTEAFF.

This chain links TRBV11-2 with TRBJ2-1; 8 bases are a match to TRBD1. Germline lookup yields CDR1 SGHAT and CDR2 FQNNGV. V gave up 5 bases and J gave up 1 base; unmatched junction bases: 7. This CDR3 has 16 residues. CDR3 nucleotides: TGTGCCAGCAGCCGTGCGGGACAGGTATCCTACAATGAGCAGTTCTTC. It specifies CASSRAGQVSYNEQFF.

The chain carries TRBV7-9 and TRBJ2-1; tentative D call: TRBD1 (6 bases). V dropped 1 base and J dropped 9 bases, with 16 bases sitting between them. The germline CDR1 and CDR2 sequences are SEHNR and FQNEAQ (reference sequence). The CDR3 is made up of 15 amino acids. The CDR3 region has the DNA TGTGCCAGCAGCTTAGAACGGGTAATGGGGGCTGAGCAGTTCTTC. Residues: CASSLERVMGAEQFF. The full variable domain, its missing parts supplied by reference TRBV7-9 and TRBJ2-1, is DTGVSQNPRHKITKRGQNVTFRCDPISEHNRLYWYRQTLGQGPEFLTYFQNEAQLEKSRLLSDRFSAERPKGSFSTLEIQRTEQGDSAMYLCASSLERVMGAEQFFGPGTRLTVL.

V is TRBV25-1 and J is TRBJ2-1; 11 bases match TRBD2. The CDR3 runs to 14 residues. The V and J ends lost 6 bases and 8 bases, in that order; junction bases with no gene match: 6. Germline loops: CDR1 MGHDK, CDR2 SYGVNS. In nucleotides, the CDR3 is TGTGCCAGCAGCTTACTAGCGGGGGACGATGAGCAGTTCTTC. The encoded protein is CASSLLAGDDEQFF.

This chain joins TRBV30 and TRBJ1-1, with 9 bases fitting TRBD1. The CDR3 spans 15 residues. The J segment lost 1 base and the V segment lost 0 bases, leaving 3 bases of the junction unmatched. Germline assignment: CDR1 GTSNPN and CDR2 SVGIG (reference sequence). DNA of the CDR3: TGTGCCTGGAGTGTACTGACAGGGGGGAACACTGAAGCTTTCTTT. It is translated as CAWSVLTGGNTEAFF. Full variable domain (remainder filled in from reference TRBV30 and TRBJ1-1): SQTIHQWPATLVQPVGSPLSLECTVEGTSNPNLYWYRQAAGRGLQLLFYSVGIGQISSEVPQNLSASRPQDRQFILSSKKLLLSDSGFYLCAWSVLTGGNTEAFFGQGTRLTVV.

The CDR3 loop is CASSLGPGSDSGANVLTF. The DNA for the CDR3 is TGTGCCAGCAGCTTAGGGCCGGGGTCAGACTCTGGGGCCAACGTCCTGACTTTC. The rearrangement uses TRBV7-6 and TRBJ2-6; D is perhaps TRBD2 (5 bases). Germline CDR1 and CDR2: SGHVS and FNYEAQ. Trimming removed 1 base at V and 0 bases at J, with 13 bases between. CDR3 length equals 18 residues.

The chain joins TRBV6-2 or TRBV6-3 to TRBJ1-6; a possible D gene is TRBD1 (6 bases). CDR3 length equals 14 residues. V shed 2 bases and J shed 11 bases, with 13 bases lying between them. Germline assignment: CDR1 MNHEY and CDR2 SVGEGT. CDR3 sequence reads: CASSYGHTGTPLHF. The CDR3, as DNA: TGTGCCAGCAGTTACGGTCACACAGGGACACCCCTCCACTTT.

The chain links TRBV7-9 to TRBJ2-5; 13 positions agree with TRBD2. J gave up 1 base and V 5 bases, and 4 bases lay outside the gene matches. The CDR3 is made up of 16 amino acids. Germline values: CDR1 SEHNR, CDR2 FQNEAQ (reference sequence). This CDR3 is CASSPGTSGTQETQYF. The CDR3 DNA reads TGTGCCAGCAGCCCGGGGACTAGCGGGACCCAAGAGACCCAGTACTTC. The variable domain in full, with the rest retrieved from reference TRBV7-9 and TRBJ2-5, is DTGVSQNPRHKITKRGQNVTFRCDPISEHNRLYWYRQTLGQGPEFLTYFQNEAQLEKSRLLSDRFSAERPKGSFSTLEIQRTEQGDSAMYLCASSPGTSGTQETQYFGPGTRLLVL.

This rearrangement joins TRBV11-1 to TRBJ1-1; the D is unclear. CDR1 is SGHAT and CDR2 is FQDESV in the germline V gene (reference sequence). CDR3 length: 13 amino acids. V shed 4 bases and J shed 1 base, with 7 bases lying between them. In DNA, the CDR3 is TGTGCCAGCAGCTACACGTCGAACACTGAAGCTTTCTTT. This translates into CASSYTSNTEAFF.